This TCR beta chain is drawn from a study of shared clonotypes between healthy human individuals. For the study at large: The study used three CD4 naive, three CD4 memory, two CD8 naive and one CD8 memory plate per donor.

This CDR3 contains 13 residues. The V end was cut by 3 bases, the J end by 4 bases, with 11 bases between. Germline V gives CDR1 SGHRS, CDR2 YFSETQ. Points on this clone: The same CDR3 also results from other DNA sequences found in this sample.

Naive CD8 cells were CD45RO-negative, positively selected for CCR7, excluding terminally differentiated effector memory CD45RA+ cells. The study drew all its donors from Caucasian adults living in Nashville, Tennessee. The repertoire was sequenced with immunoSEQ multiplex PCR; TCRdb's copy has only in-frame clones and lacks some. Of around 1.9 million clones in the sample, 93% were seen once. The V gene is TRBV5-1, the J gene TRBJ2-7; D perhaps matches TRBD2 (6 bases). The source of this sequence is a man younger than 35 in good health. Some clones in this sample may be carry-over from other donors' samples. Sequences were obtained from naive CD8+ T cells from PBMCs. The CDR3 is CASSYGSIYEQYF. CDR3 bases: TGCGCCAGCAGCTACGGGAGTATTTACGAGCAGTACTTC.